This entry describes one T cell receptor beta chain. Its matching antigen is unknown. The sample originates from a study of T cell repertoires in cytomegalovirus infection. Study at large: Shared public TCR beta signatures pointed to both CMV infection and a matching HLA type. The study's findings and limits: CMV-specific TCR beta clonotypes restricted by HLA-C dominated the ex vivo response. Cumulative public TCR beta family frequency identified CMV carriers with the relevant HLA.

TCRdb independently ran MiXCR on the reads; one entry per CDR3 protein. Found here are around 100,000 distinct CDR3 sequences, roughly a tenth of them singletons; the top ten hold over 25%. The CDR3 has 15 amino acids. V dropped 7 bases and J dropped 8; count of bases not matched to a gene: 15. Per germline, CDR1 MRHNA and CDR2 SNTAGT. J is TRBJ2-7 and V is TRBV6-4; 9 bases align to TRBD2. The TCR originated in a human donor in good health (CMV status not recorded). Some clones in this sample may be carry-over from other donors' samples. The sequenced sample consisted of PBMCs, sequenced either directly or after in vitro stimulation (not recorded which). CDR3 in amino acids: CASTTQWLAGAKQYV. CDR3 DNA sequence: TGTGCCAGCACCACCCAGTGGTTAGCGGGAGCTAAGCAGTACGTC.